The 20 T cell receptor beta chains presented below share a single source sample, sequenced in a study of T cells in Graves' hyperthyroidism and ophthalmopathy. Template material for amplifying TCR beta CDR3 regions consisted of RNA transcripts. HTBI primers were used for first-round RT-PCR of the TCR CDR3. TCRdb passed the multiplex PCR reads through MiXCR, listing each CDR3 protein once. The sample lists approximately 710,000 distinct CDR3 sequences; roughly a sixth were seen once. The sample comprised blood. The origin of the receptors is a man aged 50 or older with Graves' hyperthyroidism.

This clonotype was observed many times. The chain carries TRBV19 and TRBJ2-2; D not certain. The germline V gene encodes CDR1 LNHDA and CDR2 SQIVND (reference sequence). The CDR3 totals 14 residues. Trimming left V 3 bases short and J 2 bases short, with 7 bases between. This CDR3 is CASSITVNTGELFF. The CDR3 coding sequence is TGTGCCAGTAGTATCACAGTCAACACCGGGGAGCTGTTTTTT. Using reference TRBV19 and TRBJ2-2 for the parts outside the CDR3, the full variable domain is DGGITQSPKYLFRKEGQNVTLSCEQNLNHDAMYWYRQDPGQGLRLIYYSQIVNDFQKGDIAEGYSVSREKKESFPLTVTSAQKNPTAFYLCASSITVNTGELFFGEGSRLTVL.

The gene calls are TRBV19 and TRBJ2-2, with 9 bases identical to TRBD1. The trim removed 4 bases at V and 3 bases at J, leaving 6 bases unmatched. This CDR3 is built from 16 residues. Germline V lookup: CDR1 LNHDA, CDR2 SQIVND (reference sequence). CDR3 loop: CASSTRQGEYTGELFF. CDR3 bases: TGTGCCAGTAGTACTCGACAGGGGGAGTACACCGGGGAGCTGTTTTTT.

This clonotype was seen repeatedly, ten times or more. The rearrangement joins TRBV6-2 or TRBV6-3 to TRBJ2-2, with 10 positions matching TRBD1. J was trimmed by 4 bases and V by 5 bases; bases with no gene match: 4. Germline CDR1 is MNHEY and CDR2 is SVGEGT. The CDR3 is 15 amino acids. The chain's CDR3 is CASSTWDRGTGELFF. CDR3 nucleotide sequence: TGTGCCAGCAGTACCTGGGACAGGGGCACCGGGGAGCTGTTTTTT.

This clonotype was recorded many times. In DNA, the CDR3 is TGTGCCAGCAGTGGGGAAGGAAATCAGCCCCAGCATTTT. Its protein is CASSGEGNQPQHF. The V and J genes are TRBV2 and TRBJ1-5, with D uncertain. CDR3 length: 13 residues. Germline-derived CDR1 and CDR2 are SNHLY and FYNNEI. V dropped 4 bases and J dropped 4 bases, with 8 bases sitting between them.

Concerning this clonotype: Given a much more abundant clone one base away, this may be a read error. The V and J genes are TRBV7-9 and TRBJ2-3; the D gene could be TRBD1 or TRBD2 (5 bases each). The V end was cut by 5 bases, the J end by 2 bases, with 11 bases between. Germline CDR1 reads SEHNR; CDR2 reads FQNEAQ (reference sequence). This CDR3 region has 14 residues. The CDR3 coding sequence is TGTGCCAGCAGCGTCCGGGGCCTCACAGATACGCAGTATTTT. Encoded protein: CASSVRGLTDTQYF.

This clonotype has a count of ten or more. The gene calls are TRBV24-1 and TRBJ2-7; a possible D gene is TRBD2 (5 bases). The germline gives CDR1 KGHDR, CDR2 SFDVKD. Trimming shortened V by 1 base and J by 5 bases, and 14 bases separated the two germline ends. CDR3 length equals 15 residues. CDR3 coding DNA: TGTGCCACCAGTGATTTTCGGGGAACGAGTCACGAGCAGTACTTC. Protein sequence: CATSDFRGTSHEQYF.

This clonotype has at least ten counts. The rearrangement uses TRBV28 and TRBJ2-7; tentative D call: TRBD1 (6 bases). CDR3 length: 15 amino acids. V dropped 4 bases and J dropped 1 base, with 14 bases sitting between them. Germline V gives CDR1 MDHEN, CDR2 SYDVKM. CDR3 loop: CASSSWGQGSYEQYF. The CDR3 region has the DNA TGTGCCAGCAGTTCCTGGGGGCAGGGATCCTACGAGCAGTACTTC.

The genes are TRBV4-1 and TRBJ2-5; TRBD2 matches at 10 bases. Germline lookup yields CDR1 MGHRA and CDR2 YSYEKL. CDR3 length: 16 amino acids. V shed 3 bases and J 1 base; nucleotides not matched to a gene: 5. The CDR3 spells CASSQGSGRVQETQYF. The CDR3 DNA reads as TGCGCCAGCAGCCAGGGGAGCGGGAGGGTCCAAGAGACCCAGTACTTC.

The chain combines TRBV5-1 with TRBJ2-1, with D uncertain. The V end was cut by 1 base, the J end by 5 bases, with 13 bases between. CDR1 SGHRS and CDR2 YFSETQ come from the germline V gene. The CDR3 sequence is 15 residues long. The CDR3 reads CASSLLPQENNEQFF. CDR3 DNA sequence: TGCGCCAGCAGCTTGCTTCCGCAGGAAAACAATGAGCAGTTCTTC.

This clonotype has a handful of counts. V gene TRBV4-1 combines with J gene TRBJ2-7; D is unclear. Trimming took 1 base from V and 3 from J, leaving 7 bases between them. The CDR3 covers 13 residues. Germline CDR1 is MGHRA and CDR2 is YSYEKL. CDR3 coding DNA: TGCGCCAGCAGCCAAGGTAATGTCTACGAGCAGTACTTC. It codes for CASSQGNVYEQYF.

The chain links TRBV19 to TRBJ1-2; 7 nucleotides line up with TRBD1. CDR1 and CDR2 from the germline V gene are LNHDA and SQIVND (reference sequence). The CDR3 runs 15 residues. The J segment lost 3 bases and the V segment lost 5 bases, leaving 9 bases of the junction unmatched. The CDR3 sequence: CASSVATGTYYGYTF. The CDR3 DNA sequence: TGTGCCAGTAGTGTGGCGACAGGGACCTACTATGGCTACACCTTC.

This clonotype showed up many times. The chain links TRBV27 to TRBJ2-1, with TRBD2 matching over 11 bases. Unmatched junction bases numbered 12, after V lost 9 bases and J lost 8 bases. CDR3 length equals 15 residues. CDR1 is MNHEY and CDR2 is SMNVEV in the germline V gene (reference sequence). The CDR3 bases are TGTGCCAGTACTACTCGACTAGCGGGATGGGATGAGCAGTTCTTC. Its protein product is CASTTRLAGWDEQFF.

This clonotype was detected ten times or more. Written as DNA, the CDR3 is TGTGCCAGCGATTCACGGAGGGGTGATGGCTACACCTTC. The encoded protein is CASDSRRGDGYTF. This sequence joins TRBV11-2 and TRBJ1-2, with D possibly TRBD1 on 5 matching bases. The V and J ends lost 8 bases and 6 bases respectively, with 16 bases between them. This CDR3 has 13 residues. Germline CDR1 and CDR2: SGHAT and FQNNGV.

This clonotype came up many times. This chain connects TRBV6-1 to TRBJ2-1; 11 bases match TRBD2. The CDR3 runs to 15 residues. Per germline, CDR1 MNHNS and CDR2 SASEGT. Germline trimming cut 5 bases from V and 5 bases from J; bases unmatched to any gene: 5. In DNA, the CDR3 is TGTGCCAGCAGTTACTTACTAGCGGGAGACAATGAGCAGTTCTTC. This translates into CASSYLLAGDNEQFF.

The CDR3 reads CASSPSASHLGQGNEQYF. CDR3 coding DNA: TGTGCCAGCTCACCCTCGGCATCCCATTTGGGACAGGGCAACGAGCAGTACTTC. The genes are TRBV18 and TRBJ2-7; 9 nucleotides agree with TRBD1. This CDR3 has 18 amino acids. The junction had 17 bases not matched to a gene; V was cut back by 3 bases and J by 5 bases. Germline lookup yields CDR1 KGHSH and CDR2 LQKENI.

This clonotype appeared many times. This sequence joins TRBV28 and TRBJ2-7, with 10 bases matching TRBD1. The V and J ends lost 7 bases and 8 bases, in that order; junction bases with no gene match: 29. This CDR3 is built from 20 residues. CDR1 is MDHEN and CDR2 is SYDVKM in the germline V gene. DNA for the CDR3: TGTGCCAGCACCCCTTTCTCCGGACAGGGGGGCGGGACTGGCTCTACGCAGCAGTACTTC. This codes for CASTPFSGQGGGTGSTQQYF.

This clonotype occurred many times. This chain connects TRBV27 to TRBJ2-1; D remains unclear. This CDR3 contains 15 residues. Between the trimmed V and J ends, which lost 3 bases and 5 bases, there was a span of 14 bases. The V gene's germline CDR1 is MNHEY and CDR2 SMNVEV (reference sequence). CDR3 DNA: TGTGCCAGCAGTTTCACGCCCCCAAGACACAATGAGCAGTTCTTC. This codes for CASSFTPPRHNEQFF.

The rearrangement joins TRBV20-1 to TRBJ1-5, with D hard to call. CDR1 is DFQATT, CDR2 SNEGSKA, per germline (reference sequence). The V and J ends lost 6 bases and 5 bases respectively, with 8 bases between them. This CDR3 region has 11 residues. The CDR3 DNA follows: TGCAGTGCCTCGAGTGATCAGCCCCAGCATTTT. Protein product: CSASSDQPQHF.

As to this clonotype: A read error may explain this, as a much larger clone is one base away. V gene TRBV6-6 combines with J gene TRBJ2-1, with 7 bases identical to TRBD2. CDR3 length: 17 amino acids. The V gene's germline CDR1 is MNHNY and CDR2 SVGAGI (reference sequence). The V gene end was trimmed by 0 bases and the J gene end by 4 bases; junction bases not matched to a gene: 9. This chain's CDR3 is CASSYSGLVRRYNEQFF. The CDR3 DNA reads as TGTGCCAGCAGTTACTCAGGACTAGTGAGAAGATACAATGAGCAGTTCTTC.

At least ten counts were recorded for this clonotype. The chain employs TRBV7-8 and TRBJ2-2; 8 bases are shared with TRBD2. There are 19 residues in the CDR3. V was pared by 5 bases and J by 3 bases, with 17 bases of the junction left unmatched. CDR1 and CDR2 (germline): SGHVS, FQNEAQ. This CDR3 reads CASSQWQATGLADTGELFF. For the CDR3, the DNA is TGTGCCAGCAGCCAATGGCAAGCTACCGGACTAGCTGACACCGGGGAGCTGTTTTTT.